This T cell receptor (beta chain) was identified in a study of response to subunit inactivated influenza vaccine. This clonotype came up many times. The antigen is undetermined. Study findings and constraints: The authors offered the suggestion that each seasonal influenza vaccination recruits few new T cells.

From the RT-PCR reads, TCRdb called clonotypes with MiXCR, one entry per CDR3 protein. Among approximately 500,000 distinct CDR3 sequences listed, over 10% were seen once. The CDR3 is 18 residues long. Per germline, CDR1 SGHAT and CDR2 FQDESV (reference sequence). Trimming removed 1 base from V and 2 bases from J; junction bases left unmatched: 9. Sequences were derived from PBMCs from blood, sampled more than 35 days after vaccination. The chain employs TRBV11-1 and TRBJ1-5, with 9 bases lining up with TRBD1. The TCR originated in a man between 50 and 59 years old who received an inactivated influenza vaccine. In nucleotides, the CDR3 is TGTGCCAGCAGCTTAGGACGGACAGGGGAGATTGGCAATCAGCCCCAGCATTTT. It translates to CASSLGRTGEIGNQPQHF.